The 13 T cell receptor beta chains in this list originate from one sample, sequenced in a study of human T cells and chemical hapten exposure. TCRdb re-called the RACE reads with MiXCR, one entry per CDR3 protein. The sample includes 100,000 or so distinct CDR3 sequences, about 11% of them seen just once. Time point given: patch test 1, 2 weeks after DPC sensitization. Treatment specified: therapeutic diphenylcyclopropenone sensitization with weekly scalp DPC. The material sequenced was whole blood, taken in connection with sensitization to the hapten diphenylcyclopropenone (DPC). The receptor set was obtained from a man aged 40-50 years with alopecia areata. Some clones in this sample may be carry-over from other donors' samples.

This rearrangement joins TRBV2 to TRBJ1-3; no reliable D call. The CDR3 is made up of 17 amino acids. Germline V gene data show CDR1 as SNHLY and CDR2 as FYNNEI. V gave up 1 base and J gave up 2 bases, with 15 bases separating them. CDR3 DNA: TGTGCCAGCAGTGAAGGCCCTCCTCAGAAACCTGGAAACACCATATATTTT. Translating gives CASSEGPPQKPGNTIYF.

The table lists this clonotype with many counts. This chain joins TRBV28 and TRBJ1-2, with 9 bases matching TRBD1. The CDR3 covers 18 residues. Germline loops: CDR1 MDHEN, CDR2 SYDVKM. Trimming at V came to 10 bases and at J to 5 bases, leaving 23 bases not matched to a gene. CDR3 nucleotides: TGTGCCACCTATGATTTCCGGGACAGGGTTCTCACAGGGTATGGCTACACCTTC. It specifies CATYDFRDRVLTGYGYTF.

This clonotype was detected a few times. V gene TRBV27 combines with J gene TRBJ2-7, with 10 nucleotides matching TRBD2. Germline V lookup: CDR1 MNHEY, CDR2 SMNVEV (reference sequence). The CDR3 has 14 amino acids. Unmatched junction bases numbered 4, after V lost 5 bases and J lost 3 bases. The CDR3 reads CASSPRTSGYEQYV. The CDR3 DNA reads as TGTGCCAGCAGTCCCCGGACTAGCGGCTACGAGCAGTACGTC.

This clonotype has a handful of counts. The rearrangement links TRBV20-1 to TRBJ2-3; 10 bases line up with TRBD2. The J segment lost 0 bases and the V segment lost 6 bases, leaving 12 bases of the junction unmatched. Per germline, CDR1 DFQATT and CDR2 SNEGSKA (reference sequence). CDR3 length: 17 residues. The CDR3 region has the DNA TGCAGTGCCACCGGGACTAGCGAACCAGGTAGCACAGATACGCAGTATTTT. It is translated as CSATGTSEPGSTDTQYF.

In this sample, this clonotype turned up many times. The rearrangement uses TRBV11-2 and TRBJ2-7; no clear D gene. Germline loops: CDR1 SGHAT, CDR2 FQNNGV. This CDR3 contains 14 residues. Trimming stripped 0 bases from V and 2 bases from J, with 8 bases between. In nucleotides, the CDR3 is TGTGCCAGCAGCTTAGACCCCGGCGCCTACGAGCAGTACTTC. The encoded protein is CASSLDPGAYEQYF.

V usage is TRBV6-5 and J usage is TRBJ2-3, with no clear D. CDR3 length: 11 residues. CDR1 and CDR2 from the germline V gene are MNHEY and SVGAGI. Between the trimmed V and J ends, which lost 7 bases and 2 bases, there was a span of 4 bases. The CDR3 region has the DNA TGTGCCAGCAAATCCACAGATACGCAGTATTTT. Its protein product is CASKSTDTQYF.

The V and J genes are TRBV9 and TRBJ2-7; D not resolved. Germline CDR1 reads SGDLS; CDR2 reads YYNGEE. CDR3 length: 14 amino acids. Trimming left V 3 bases short and J 2 bases short, with 12 bases between. DNA for the CDR3: TGTGCCAGCAGCGCCGGACCAGAGCCCTACGAGCAGTACTTC. Protein product: CASSAGPEPYEQYF.

The chain joins TRBV30 to TRBJ2-3; a weak D match, TRBD2 (6 bases). The CDR3 consists of 16 residues. V was clipped by 2 bases and J by 0 bases, with 15 bases between them. Germline V gives CDR1 GTSNPN, CDR2 SVGIG (reference sequence). The CDR3 region has the DNA TGTGCCTGGAGTTGGGGGGTAACGACTAGCACAGATACGCAGTATTTT. Translation gives CAWSWGVTTSTDTQYF.

J is TRBJ2-1 and V is TRBV29-1, with 9 bases matching TRBD1. CDR1 and CDR2 (germline): SQVTM, ANQGSEA. The CDR3 is 13 amino acids. After removal of 3 bases from V and 13 bases from J, the junction contained 10 bases not matched to a gene. DNA of the CDR3: TGCAGCGTTGATAGGGACAGGGAGGGGGTTCAGTTCTTC. This sequence encodes CSVDRDREGVQFF.

This clonotype appeared many times. The chain has TRBV29-1 and TRBJ1-1; D unclear. Germline CDR1 SQVTM, CDR2 ANQGSEA. This CDR3 has 11 amino acids. The V and J ends lost 2 bases and 7 bases respectively, with 8 bases between them. The CDR3: CSVELGIEAFF. CDR3 DNA: TGCAGCGTTGAACTTGGGATTGAAGCTTTCTTT.

As DNA, the CDR3 is TGTGCCAGTAGTATTCGGACGGGATTCACAGATACGCAGTATTTT. Its protein is CASSIRTGFTDTQYF. The rearrangement links TRBV19 to TRBJ2-3, with a tentative D call TRBD2 (5 bases). The V gene lost 3 bases and the J gene lost 2 bases, with 12 bases spanning the gap. CDR1 is LNHDA and CDR2 is SQIVND in the germline V gene (reference sequence). This CDR3 contains 15 residues.

This clonotype has just a few counts. As DNA, the CDR3 is TGTGCTAGTGGTTTCAGTCCAGGGGAAAGACGGGACTCTGAGACCCAGTACTTC. Translated: CASGFSPGERRDSETQYF. The V gene is TRBV12-5, the J gene TRBJ2-5; the D gene could be TRBD1 or TRBD2 (6 bases each). The V gene's germline CDR1 is LGHNT and CDR2 FRNRAP. Trimming took 3 bases from V and 5 from J, leaving 25 bases between them. The CDR3 runs to 18 residues.

The chain uses TRBV14 and TRBJ2-3; maybe TRBD2 (6 bases). This CDR3 comprises 16 residues. CDR1 is SGHDN and CDR2 is FVKESK in the germline V gene. The germline V and J ends were trimmed by 5 bases and 0 bases, with 15 bases remaining between them. CDR3 DNA sequence: TGTGCCAGCAGCTCCCGAGGGACTCCTAGCACAGATACGCAGTATTTT. Translating it yields CASSSRGTPSTDTQYF. The complete variable domain, with remaining parts taken from reference TRBV14 and TRBJ2-3, reads EAGVTQFPSHSVIEKGQTVTLRCDPISGHDNLYWYRRVMGKEIKFLLHFVKESKQDESGMPNNRFLAERTGGTYSTLKVQPAELEDSGVYFCASSSRGTPSTDTQYFGPGTRLTVL.